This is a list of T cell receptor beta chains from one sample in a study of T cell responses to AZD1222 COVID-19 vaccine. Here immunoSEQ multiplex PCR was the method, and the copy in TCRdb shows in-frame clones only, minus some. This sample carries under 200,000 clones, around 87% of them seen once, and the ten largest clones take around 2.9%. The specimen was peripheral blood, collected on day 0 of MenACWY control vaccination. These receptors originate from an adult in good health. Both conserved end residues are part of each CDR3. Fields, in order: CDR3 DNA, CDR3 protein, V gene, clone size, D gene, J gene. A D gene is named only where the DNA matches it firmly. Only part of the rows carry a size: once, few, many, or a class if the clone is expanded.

CDR3nt: TGTGCCAGCAGCAAAAAATACAGGGTCTATCAGCCCCAGCATTTT; CDR3aa: CASSKKYRVYQPQHF; v_gene: TRBV21-1; abundance: once; d_gene: NA; j_gene: TRBJ1-5
CDR3nt: TGTGCCAGCAGTTTCACCGCCGTAAACACTGAAGCTTTCTTT; CDR3aa: CASSFTAVNTEAFF; v_gene: TRBV28; abundance: few; d_gene: NA; j_gene: TRBJ1-1
CDR3nt: TGTGCCAGCAGCTTAGGGGGCCTCTACGAGCAGTACTTC; CDR3aa: CASSLGGLYEQYF; v_gene: TRBV7-3; abundance: once; d_gene: NA; j_gene: TRBJ2-7
CDR3nt: TGTGCCAGCAGCCTACAGGGGACTAGCGGGATTGAGACCCAGTACTTC; CDR3aa: CASSLQGTSGIETQYF; v_gene: TRBV9; abundance: NA; d_gene: TRBD2; j_gene: TRBJ2-5
CDR3nt: TGTGCCAGCAGCCTCGGGGGACGGTTTTATGGCTACACCTTC; CDR3aa: CASSLGGRFYGYTF; v_gene: TRBV7-2; abundance: NA; d_gene: NA; j_gene: TRBJ1-2
CDR3nt: TGTGCCATCAGCCTCACAGGGGTGGACGAGCAGTACTTC; CDR3aa: CAISLTGVDEQYF; v_gene: TRBV10-3; abundance: NA; d_gene: TRBD1; j_gene: TRBJ2-7
CDR3nt: TGTGCCAGCAGCTTAGGGGGCTCCTATAATTCACCCCTCCACTTT; CDR3aa: CASSLGGSYNSPLHF; v_gene: TRBV7-8; abundance: NA; d_gene: NA; j_gene: TRBJ1-6
CDR3nt: TGTGCCAGCAGCGACAGGGCCCGAACCGGCACTGAAGCTTTCTTT; CDR3aa: CASSDRARTGTEAFF; v_gene: TRBV3-1/TRBV3-2; abundance: NA; d_gene: TRBD1; j_gene: TRBJ1-1
CDR3nt: TGTGCCAGCAGCTTCGGGGTGACGGTTGACTACGAGCAGTACTTC; CDR3aa: CASSFGVTVDYEQYF; v_gene: TRBV5-8; abundance: few; d_gene: NA; j_gene: TRBJ2-7
CDR3nt: TGCGCCAGCAGCAAGGACAAGGCATACGAGCAGTACTTC; CDR3aa: CASSKDKAYEQYF; v_gene: TRBV5-1; abundance: NA; d_gene: NA; j_gene: TRBJ2-7
CDR3nt: TGTGCCATCAGTGGAGGAAGTGGGGCCTACAATGAGCAGTTCTTC; CDR3aa: CAISGGSGAYNEQFF; v_gene: TRBV10-3; abundance: NA; d_gene: NA; j_gene: TRBJ2-1
CDR3nt: TGCGCCAGCAGCCAAGATCCCAATGAGCAGTTCTTC; CDR3aa: CASSQDPNEQFF; v_gene: TRBV4-3; abundance: NA; d_gene: NA; j_gene: TRBJ2-1
CDR3nt: TGTGCCAGCAGGTCGGGGGGGACTGGGGCCAACGTCCTGACTTTC; CDR3aa: CASRSGGTGANVLTF; v_gene: TRBV5-4; abundance: few; d_gene: TRBD2; j_gene: TRBJ2-6
CDR3nt: TGTGCCAGCAGTTCCACCAGGGGGTGGGCCTACGAGCAGTACTTC; CDR3aa: CASSSTRGWAYEQYF; v_gene: TRBV28; abundance: NA; d_gene: TRBD1; j_gene: TRBJ2-7
CDR3nt: TGTGCCAGCAGCTTAGCTGGCCGTGAAGAGCAGTACTTC; CDR3aa: CASSLAGREEQYF; v_gene: TRBV7-9; abundance: NA; d_gene: NA; j_gene: TRBJ2-7
CDR3nt: TGTGCCAGCAGTTACTCAACGGACAGGGTTATGGCCGAGGGTACGCAGTATTTT; CDR3aa: CASSYSTDRVMAEGTQYF; v_gene: TRBV6-2/TRBV6-3; abundance: NA; d_gene: TRBD1; j_gene: TRBJ2-3
CDR3nt: TGTGCCATCAGTGAGTCGCTACAGGATGGCCAGCCCCAGCATTTT; CDR3aa: CAISESLQDGQPQHF; v_gene: TRBV10-3; abundance: NA; d_gene: NA; j_gene: TRBJ1-5
CDR3nt: TGTGCCTGGAGTGTAGGGGGGGGCCGCTCTGGAAACACCATATATTTT; CDR3aa: CAWSVGGGRSGNTIYF; v_gene: TRBV30; abundance: NA; d_gene: NA; j_gene: TRBJ1-3
CDR3nt: TGCGCCAGCAGCAAGGGACAGGGCTCATTCCAAGAGACCCAGTACTTC; CDR3aa: CASSKGQGSFQETQYF; v_gene: TRBV5-1; abundance: NA; d_gene: TRBD1; j_gene: TRBJ2-5
CDR3nt: TGTGCCAGTAGTATCCGCAGTCGGGTCTTTAACTCCTACGAGCAGTACTTC; CDR3aa: CASSIRSRVFNSYEQYF; v_gene: TRBV19; abundance: NA; d_gene: NA; j_gene: TRBJ2-7
CDR3nt: TGTGCCAGCTCACCAATAGCAGGGGGCATCGATGGCTACACCTTC; CDR3aa: CASSPIAGGIDGYTF; v_gene: TRBV18; abundance: NA; d_gene: TRBD1; j_gene: TRBJ1-2
CDR3nt: TGTGCCAGCAAAATCGGGGGCGACTCCTACGAGCAGTACTTC; CDR3aa: CASKIGGDSYEQYF; v_gene: TRBV2; abundance: NA; d_gene: NA; j_gene: TRBJ2-7
CDR3nt: TGTGCCAGCGGTTTATTCGTCGGCTACGAGCAGTACTTC; CDR3aa: CASGLFVGYEQYF; v_gene: TRBV28; abundance: NA; d_gene: NA; j_gene: TRBJ2-7
CDR3nt: TGTGCCAGCAGGCCTCAGGGGACCGTCACCGGGGAGCTGTTTTTT; CDR3aa: CASRPQGTVTGELFF; v_gene: TRBV6-5; abundance: NA; d_gene: NA; j_gene: TRBJ2-2
CDR3nt: TGTGCCAGCAGTGTCAAAGGGGGCGTGGATACTGAAGCTTTCTTT; CDR3aa: CASSVKGGVDTEAFF; v_gene: TRBV27; abundance: NA; d_gene: TRBD1; j_gene: TRBJ1-1
CDR3nt: TGTGCCACCAGTGACTACTATCAAGGGTCTTGGACCTTC; CDR3aa: CATSDYYQGSWTF; v_gene: TRBV24-1; abundance: once; d_gene: NA; j_gene: TRBJ1-2
CDR3nt: TGTGCCACCCTGACCCCGCAGGGGGGTGCAGATACGCAGTATTTT; CDR3aa: CATLTPQGGADTQYF; v_gene: TRBV28; abundance: NA; d_gene: NA; j_gene: TRBJ2-3